This T cell receptor (beta chain) was documented in a study of blood T cells in healthy people across ages. Study results and limitations: Age showed a roughly linear inverse relationship with TCR beta diversity per million T cells.

This CDR3 is built from 11 residues. The ends were cut back, 7 bases at V and 4 bases at J, with 10 bases in the middle. CDR1 DFQATT and CDR2 SNEGSKA come from the germline V gene (reference sequence). With a J-beta primer mix and a sample-barcoded 5' primer, a second PCR ran roughly 6 to 11 cycles. In TCRdb, the 5' RACE reads were re-called with MiXCR into one record per CDR3 protein. The repertoire has some 1.1 million distinct CDR3 sequences, under 40% of them found once; the top ten carry around 12%. Regarding this clonotype: The antigen is unknown.

Source material: blood. The origin of this receptor is a man aged 18 to 29 in good health. The V call is TRBV20-1, the J call TRBJ1-2; no definite D call. For the CDR3, the DNA is TGCAGTGGCGCTGAGAGCTATGGCTACACCTTC. Its protein product is CSGAESYGYTF.